This TCR beta chain was retrieved from a study of T cell responses to AZD1222 COVID-19 vaccine. Study outcomes and limitations: Among spike-specific TCRs, nearly half reportedly target unmutated variant regions. White British donors predominated, females outnumbered males, and clonal diversity was possibly underestimated.

Profiled with immunoSEQ multiplex PCR; TCRdb holds only in-frame clones, not every one. This table has about 140,000 clones, 84% appearing once. The V segment lost 7 bases and the J segment 3 bases; nucleotides outside the gene matches: 10. The CDR3 length is 15 residues. The germline V gene encodes CDR1 LNHDA and CDR2 SQIVND (reference sequence). About this clone: The antigen remains unidentified.

The V call is TRBV19, the J call TRBJ2-7; 9 bases line up with TRBD1. This receptor was obtained from an adult in good health. The material sequenced was peripheral blood, taken on day 0 of AZD1222 vaccination. CDR3 nucleotides: TGTGCCAGTACACTTCAGGGGACAGGGTACTACGAGCAGTACTTC. It yields the protein CASTLQGTGYYEQYF. Drawing the rest from reference TRBV19 and TRBJ2-7, the complete variable domain is DGGITQSPKYLFRKEGQNVTLSCEQNLNHDAMYWYRQDPGQGLRLIYYSQIVNDFQKGDIAEGYSVSREKKESFPLTVTSAQKNPTAFYLCASTLQGTGYYEQYFGPGTRLTVT.